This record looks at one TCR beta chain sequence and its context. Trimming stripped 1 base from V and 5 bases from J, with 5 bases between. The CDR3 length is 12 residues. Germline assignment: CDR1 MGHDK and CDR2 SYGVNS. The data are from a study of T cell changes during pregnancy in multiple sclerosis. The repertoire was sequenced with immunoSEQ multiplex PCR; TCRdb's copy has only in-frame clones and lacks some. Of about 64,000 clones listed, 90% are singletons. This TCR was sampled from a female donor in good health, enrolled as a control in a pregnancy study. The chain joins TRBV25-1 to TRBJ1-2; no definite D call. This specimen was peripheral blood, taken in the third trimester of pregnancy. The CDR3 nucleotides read TGTGCCAGCAGTGAATTCAGGTATGGCTACACCTTC. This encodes CASSEFRYGYTF.